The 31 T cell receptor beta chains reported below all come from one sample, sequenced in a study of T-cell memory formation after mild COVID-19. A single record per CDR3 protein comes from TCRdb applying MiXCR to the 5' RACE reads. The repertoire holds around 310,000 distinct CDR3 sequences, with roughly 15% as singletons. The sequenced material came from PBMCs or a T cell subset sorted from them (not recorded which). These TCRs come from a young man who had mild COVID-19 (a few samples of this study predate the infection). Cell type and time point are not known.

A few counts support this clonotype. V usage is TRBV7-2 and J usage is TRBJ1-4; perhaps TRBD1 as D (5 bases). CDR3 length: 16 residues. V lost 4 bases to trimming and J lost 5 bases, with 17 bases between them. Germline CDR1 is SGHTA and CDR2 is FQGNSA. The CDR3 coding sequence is TGTGCCAGCAGCTCGCCAACCGGGACCAGGAATGAAAAACTGTTTTTT. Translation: CASSSPTGTRNEKLFF.

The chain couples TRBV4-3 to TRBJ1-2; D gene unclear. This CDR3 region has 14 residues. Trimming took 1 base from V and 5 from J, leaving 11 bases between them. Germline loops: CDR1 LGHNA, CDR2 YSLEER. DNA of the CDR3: TGCGCCAGCAGCCAAGGGCTGCTAGGGTATGGCTACACCTTC. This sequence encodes CASSQGLLGYGYTF.

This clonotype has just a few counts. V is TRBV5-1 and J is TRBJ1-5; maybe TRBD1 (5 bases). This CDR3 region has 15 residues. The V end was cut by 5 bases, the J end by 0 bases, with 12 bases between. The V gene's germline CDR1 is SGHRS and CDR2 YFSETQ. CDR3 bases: TGCGCCAGCAGGCAGGGACCCCTTAGCAATCAGCCCCAGCATTTT. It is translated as CASRQGPLSNQPQHF.

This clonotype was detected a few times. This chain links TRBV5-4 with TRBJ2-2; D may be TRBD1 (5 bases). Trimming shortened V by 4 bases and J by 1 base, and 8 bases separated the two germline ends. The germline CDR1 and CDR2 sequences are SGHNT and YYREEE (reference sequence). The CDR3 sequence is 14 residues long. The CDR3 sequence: CASSQDMNTGELFF. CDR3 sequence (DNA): TGTGCCAGCAGCCAGGACATGAACACCGGGGAGCTGTTTTTT. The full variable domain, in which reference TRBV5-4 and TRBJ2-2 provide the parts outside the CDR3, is ETGVTQSPTHLIKTRGQQVTLRCSSQSGHNTVSWYQQALGQGPQFIFQYYREEENGRGNFPPRFSGLQFPNYSSELNVNALELDDSALYLCASSQDMNTGELFFGEGSRLTVL.

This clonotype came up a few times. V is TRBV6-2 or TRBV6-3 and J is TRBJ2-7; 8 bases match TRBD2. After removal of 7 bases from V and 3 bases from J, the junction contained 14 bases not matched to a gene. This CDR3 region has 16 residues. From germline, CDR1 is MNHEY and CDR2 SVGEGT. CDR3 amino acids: CASTPPGLEDLYEQYF. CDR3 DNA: TGTGCCAGCACCCCCCCGGGACTAGAGGACCTCTACGAGCAGTACTTC.

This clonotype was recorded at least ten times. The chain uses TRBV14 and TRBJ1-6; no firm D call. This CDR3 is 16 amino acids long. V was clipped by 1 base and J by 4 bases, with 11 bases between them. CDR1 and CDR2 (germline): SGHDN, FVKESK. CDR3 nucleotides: TGTGCCAGCAGCCAAGGGTCGGCAGTTTATAATTCACCCCTCCACTTT. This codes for CASSQGSAVYNSPLHF.

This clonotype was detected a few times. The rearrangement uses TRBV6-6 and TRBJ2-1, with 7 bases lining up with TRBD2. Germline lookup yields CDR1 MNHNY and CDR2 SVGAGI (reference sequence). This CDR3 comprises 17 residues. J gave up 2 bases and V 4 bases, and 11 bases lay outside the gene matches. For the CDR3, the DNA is TGTGCCAGCAGTTCTTCACTCGCGGGGGTTACCTACAATGAGCAGTTCTTC. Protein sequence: CASSSSLAGVTYNEQFF.

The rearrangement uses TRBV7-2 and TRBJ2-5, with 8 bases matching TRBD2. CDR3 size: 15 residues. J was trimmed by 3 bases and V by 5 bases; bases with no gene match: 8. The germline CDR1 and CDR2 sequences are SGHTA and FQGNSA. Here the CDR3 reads CASSPVGLAEETQYF. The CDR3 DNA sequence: TGTGCCAGCAGCCCCGTCGGACTAGCAGAAGAGACCCAGTACTTC.

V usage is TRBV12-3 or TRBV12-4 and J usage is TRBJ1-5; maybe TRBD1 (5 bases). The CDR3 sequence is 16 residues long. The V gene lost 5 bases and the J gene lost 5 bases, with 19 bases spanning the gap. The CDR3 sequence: CASSPRGVGGDQPQHF. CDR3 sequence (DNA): TGTGCCAGCAGTCCGCGGGGGGTCGGGGGGGATCAGCCCCAGCATTTT.

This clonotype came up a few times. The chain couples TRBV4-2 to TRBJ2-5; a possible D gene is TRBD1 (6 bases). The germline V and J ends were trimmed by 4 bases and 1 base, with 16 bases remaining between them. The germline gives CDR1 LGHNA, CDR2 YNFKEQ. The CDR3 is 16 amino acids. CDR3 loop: CASSRQFRDTQETQYF. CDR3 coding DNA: TGTGCCAGCAGCCGTCAATTCCGGGACACCCAAGAGACCCAGTACTTC.

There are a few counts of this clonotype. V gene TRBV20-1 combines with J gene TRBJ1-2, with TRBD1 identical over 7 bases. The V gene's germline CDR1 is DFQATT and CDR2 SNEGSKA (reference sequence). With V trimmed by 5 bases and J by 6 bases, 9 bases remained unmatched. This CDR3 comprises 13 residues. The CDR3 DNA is TGCAGTGCTTTCAGACAGGGTCTAAATGGCTACACCTTC. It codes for CSAFRQGLNGYTF.

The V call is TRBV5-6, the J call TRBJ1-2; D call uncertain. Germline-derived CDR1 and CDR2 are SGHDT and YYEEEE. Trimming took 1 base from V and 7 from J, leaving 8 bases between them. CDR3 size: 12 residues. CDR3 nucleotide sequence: TGTGCCAGCAGCTTGCCGTCTGGTGGCTACACCTTC. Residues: CASSLPSGGYTF.

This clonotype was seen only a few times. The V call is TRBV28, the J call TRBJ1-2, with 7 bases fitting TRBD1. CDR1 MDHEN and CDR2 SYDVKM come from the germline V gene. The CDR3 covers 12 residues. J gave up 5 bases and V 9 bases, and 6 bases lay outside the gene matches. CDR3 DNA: TGTGCCAGTGAGGGACAGAATTATGGCTACACCTTC. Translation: CASEGQNYGYTF.

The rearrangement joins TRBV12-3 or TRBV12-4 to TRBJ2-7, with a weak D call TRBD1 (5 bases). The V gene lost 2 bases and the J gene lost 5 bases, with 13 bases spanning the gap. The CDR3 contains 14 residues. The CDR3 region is CASSLQGPWDEQYF. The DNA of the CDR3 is TGTGCCAGCAGTTTACAGGGTCCATGGGACGAGCAGTACTTC.

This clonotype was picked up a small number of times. In DNA, the CDR3 is TGTGCCAGCGGGACAGGGGGCGTCGACGAGCAGTACTTC. As protein: CASGTGGVDEQYF. This sequence joins TRBV12-3 or TRBV12-4 and TRBJ2-7, with TRBD1 identical over 12 bases. The CDR3 runs 13 residues. With V trimmed by 8 bases and J by 5 bases, 4 bases remained unmatched.

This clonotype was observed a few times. CDR3 amino acids: CASSLTIGAGGPDTQYF. In DNA, the CDR3 is TGTGCCAGCAGCTTAACCATTGGCGCGGGGGGGCCAGATACGCAGTATTTT. The chain has TRBV7-3 and TRBJ2-3, with TRBD2 matching 9 bases. Germline trimming cut 0 bases from V and 4 bases from J; bases unmatched to any gene: 8. The CDR3 sequence is 17 residues long. Germline CDR1 is SGHTA and CDR2 is FQGTGA.

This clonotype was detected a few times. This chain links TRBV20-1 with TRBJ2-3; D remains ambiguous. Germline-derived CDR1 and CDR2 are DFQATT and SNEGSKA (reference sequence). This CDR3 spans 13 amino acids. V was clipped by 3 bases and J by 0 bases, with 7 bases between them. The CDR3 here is CSASRRSTDTQYF. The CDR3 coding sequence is TGCAGTGCTAGTAGGCGAAGCACAGATACGCAGTATTTT.

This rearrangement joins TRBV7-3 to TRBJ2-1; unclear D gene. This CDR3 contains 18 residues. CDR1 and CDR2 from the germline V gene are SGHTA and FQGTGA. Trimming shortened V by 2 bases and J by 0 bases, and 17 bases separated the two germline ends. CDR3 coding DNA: TGTGCCAGCAGCTTACGTGGGGTGAAACATGGCTCCTACAATGAGCAGTTCTTC. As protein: CASSLRGVKHGSYNEQFF.

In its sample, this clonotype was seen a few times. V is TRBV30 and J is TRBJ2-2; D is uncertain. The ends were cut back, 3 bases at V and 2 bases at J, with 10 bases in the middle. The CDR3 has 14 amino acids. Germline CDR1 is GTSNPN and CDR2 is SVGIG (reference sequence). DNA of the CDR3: TGTGCCTGGAGGGGGTTGGCTAACACCGGGGAGCTGTTTTTT. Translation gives CAWRGLANTGELFF.

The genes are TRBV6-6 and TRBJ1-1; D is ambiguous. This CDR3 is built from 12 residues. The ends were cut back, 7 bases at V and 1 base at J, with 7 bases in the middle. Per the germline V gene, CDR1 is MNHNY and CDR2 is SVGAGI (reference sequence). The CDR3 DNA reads TGTGCCAGCATTAAAGGGAACACTGAAGCTTTCTTT. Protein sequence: CASIKGNTEAFF.

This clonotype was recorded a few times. DNA of the CDR3: TGTGCCAGCAGTTTAGCGCAGACGGGAAACACTGAAGCTTTCTTT. This translates into CASSLAQTGNTEAFF. V and J are TRBV12-3 or TRBV12-4 and TRBJ1-1; D call uncertain. Trimming took off 0 bases at V and 2 bases at J, with 10 bases between the two ends. The CDR3 sequence is 15 residues long.

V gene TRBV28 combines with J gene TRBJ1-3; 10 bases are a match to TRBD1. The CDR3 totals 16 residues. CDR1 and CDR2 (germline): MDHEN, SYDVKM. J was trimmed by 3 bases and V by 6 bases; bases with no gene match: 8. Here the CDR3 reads CASSSTGQGNGNTIYF. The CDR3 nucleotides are TGTGCCAGCAGCTCCACGGGACAGGGGAATGGAAACACCATATATTTT.

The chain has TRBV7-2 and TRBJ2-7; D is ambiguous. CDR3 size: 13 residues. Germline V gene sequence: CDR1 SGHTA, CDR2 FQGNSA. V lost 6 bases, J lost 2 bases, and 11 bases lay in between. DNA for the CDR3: TGTGCCAGCAGTTTCGGACGGACCTACGAGCAGTACGTC. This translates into CASSFGRTYEQYV.

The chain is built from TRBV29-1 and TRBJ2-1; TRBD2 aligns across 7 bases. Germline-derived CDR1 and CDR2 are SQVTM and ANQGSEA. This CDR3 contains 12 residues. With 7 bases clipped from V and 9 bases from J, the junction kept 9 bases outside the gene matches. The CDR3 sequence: CSAWTSSIEQFF. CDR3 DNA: TGCAGCGCTTGGACTAGTTCAATTGAGCAGTTCTTC.

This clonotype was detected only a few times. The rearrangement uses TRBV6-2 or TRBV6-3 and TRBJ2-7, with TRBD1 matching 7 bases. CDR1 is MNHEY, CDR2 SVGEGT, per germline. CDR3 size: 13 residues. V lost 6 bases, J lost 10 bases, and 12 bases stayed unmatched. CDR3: CASSNSGTAIQYV. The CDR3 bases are TGTGCCAGCAGCAACTCCGGGACAGCAATCCAGTACGTC.

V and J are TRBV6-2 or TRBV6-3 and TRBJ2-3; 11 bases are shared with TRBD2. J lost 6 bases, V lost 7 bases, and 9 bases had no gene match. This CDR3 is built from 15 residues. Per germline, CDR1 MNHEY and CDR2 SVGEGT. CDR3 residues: CASTRLAGLRDTQYF. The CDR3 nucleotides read TGTGCCAGCACCCGACTAGCGGGGTTGAGGGATACGCAGTATTTT.

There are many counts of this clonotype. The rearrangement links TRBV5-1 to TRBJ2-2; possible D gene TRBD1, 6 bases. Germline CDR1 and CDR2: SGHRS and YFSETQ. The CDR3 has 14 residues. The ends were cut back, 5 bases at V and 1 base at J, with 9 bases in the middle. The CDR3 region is CASRPTGNTGELFF. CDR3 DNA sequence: TGCGCCAGCAGGCCGACAGGGAACACCGGGGAGCTGTTTTTT.

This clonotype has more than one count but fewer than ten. This CDR3 reads CASSEALDGGEQFF. In nucleotides, the CDR3 is TGTGCCAGCAGTGAAGCGCTAGACGGGGGAGAGCAGTTCTTC. The chain links TRBV2 to TRBJ2-1, with D maybe TRBD2 (6 bases). The CDR3 is made up of 14 amino acids. CDR1 is SNHLY, CDR2 FYNNEI, per germline. Trimming stripped 0 bases from V and 10 bases from J, with 13 bases between. The full variable domain, completed using reference TRBV2 and TRBJ2-1, is EPEVTQTPSHQVTQMGQEVILRCVPISNHLYFYWYRQILGQKVEFLVSFYNNEISEKSEIFDDQFSVERPDGSNFTLKIRSTKLEDSAMYFCASSEALDGGEQFFGPGTRLTVL.

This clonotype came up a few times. CDR3 nucleotides: TGTGCCACCCCCGGGACTGAAGATAGCACAGATACGCAGTATTTT. Translated, it gives CATPGTEDSTDTQYF. This chain connects TRBV24-1 to TRBJ2-3; weak D call: TRBD2 (6 bases). This CDR3 is 15 amino acids long. In germline, CDR1 is KGHDR, CDR2 SFDVKD. V lost 9 bases and J lost 0, with 15 bases in between.

The DNA of the CDR3 is TGTGCCAGCTCACCTGGAAGCGGTATCTCCCCTGTAAGCTACGAGCAGTACTTC. Its translation is CASSPGSGISPVSYEQYF. The chain has TRBV18 and TRBJ2-7; a possible D gene is TRBD2 (5 bases). Trimming removed 3 bases from V and 3 bases from J, with 24 bases in between. Germline V gives CDR1 KGHSH, CDR2 LQKENI. This CDR3 is built from 18 residues. The variable domain in full, with the rest retrieved from reference TRBV18 and TRBJ2-7, is NAGVMQNPRHLVRRRGQEARLRCSPMKGHSHVYWYRQLPEEGLKFMVYLQKENIIDESGMPKERFSAEFPKEGPSILRIQQVVRGDSAAYFCASSPGSGISPVSYEQYFGPGTRLTVT.

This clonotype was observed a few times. The CDR3 here is CASRLAVQETQYF. The CDR3 DNA reads as TGTGCCAGCAGACTCGCGGTCCAAGAGACCCAGTACTTC. V is TRBV6-2 or TRBV6-3 and J is TRBJ2-5; D gene ambiguous. The CDR3 length is 13 residues. Germline V gene sequence: CDR1 MNHEY, CDR2 SVGEGT. Deletions cut 6 bases from V and 1 base from J, with 9 bases between.